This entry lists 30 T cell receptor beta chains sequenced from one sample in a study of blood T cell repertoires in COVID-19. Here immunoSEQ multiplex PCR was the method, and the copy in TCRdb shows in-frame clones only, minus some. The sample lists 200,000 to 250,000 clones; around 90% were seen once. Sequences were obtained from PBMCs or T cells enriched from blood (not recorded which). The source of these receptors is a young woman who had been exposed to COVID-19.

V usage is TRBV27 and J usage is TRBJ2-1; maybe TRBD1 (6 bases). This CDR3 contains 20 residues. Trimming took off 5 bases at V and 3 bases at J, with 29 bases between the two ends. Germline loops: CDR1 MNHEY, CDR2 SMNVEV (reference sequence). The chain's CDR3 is CASSTSGTGLLGGVYNEQFF. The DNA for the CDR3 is TGTGCCAGCAGTACCAGTGGGACGGGGCTGCTTGGGGGCGTCTACAATGAGCAGTTCTTC.

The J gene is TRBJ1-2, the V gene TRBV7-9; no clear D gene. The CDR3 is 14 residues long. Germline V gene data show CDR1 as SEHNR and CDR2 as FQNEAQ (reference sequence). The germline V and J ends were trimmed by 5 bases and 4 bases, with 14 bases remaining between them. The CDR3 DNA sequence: TGTGCCAGCAGCGCCGACCTGGCTAGCTATGGCTACACCTTC. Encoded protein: CASSADLASYGYTF.

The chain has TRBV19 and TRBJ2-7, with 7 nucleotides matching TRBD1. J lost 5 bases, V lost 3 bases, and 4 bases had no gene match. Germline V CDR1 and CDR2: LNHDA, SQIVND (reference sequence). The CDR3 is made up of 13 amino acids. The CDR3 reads CASSIIGGDEQYF. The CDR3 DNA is TGTGCCAGTAGTATTATAGGGGGCGACGAGCAGTACTTC.

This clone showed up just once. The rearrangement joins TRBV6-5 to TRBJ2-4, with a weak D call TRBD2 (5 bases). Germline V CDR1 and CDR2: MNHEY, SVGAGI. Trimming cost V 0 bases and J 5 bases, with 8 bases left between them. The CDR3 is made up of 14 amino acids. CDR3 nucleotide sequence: TGTGCCAGCAGTTACTCGAGGGCAGAAAACATTCAGTACTTC. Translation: CASSYSRAENIQYF.

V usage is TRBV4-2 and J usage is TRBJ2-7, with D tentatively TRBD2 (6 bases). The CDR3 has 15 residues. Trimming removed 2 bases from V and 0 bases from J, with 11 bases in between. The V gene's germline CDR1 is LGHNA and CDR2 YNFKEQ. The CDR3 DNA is TGTGCCAGCAGCCAACTCCGGGGGTCCTCCTACGAGCAGTACTTC. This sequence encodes CASSQLRGSSYEQYF.

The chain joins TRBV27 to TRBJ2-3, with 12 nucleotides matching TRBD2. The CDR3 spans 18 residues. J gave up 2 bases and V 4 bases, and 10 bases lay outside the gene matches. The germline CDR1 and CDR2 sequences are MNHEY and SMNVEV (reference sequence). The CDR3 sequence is CASSSTSGSPTYTDTQYF. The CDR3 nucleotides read TGTGCCAGCAGTTCGACTAGCGGGAGCCCTACTTACACAGATACGCAGTATTTT.

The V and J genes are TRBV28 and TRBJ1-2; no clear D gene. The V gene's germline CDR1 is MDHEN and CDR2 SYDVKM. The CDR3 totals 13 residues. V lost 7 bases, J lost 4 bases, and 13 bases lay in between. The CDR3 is CASTVSSSYGYTF. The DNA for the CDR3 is TGTGCCAGCACGGTCTCCTCATCCTATGGCTACACCTTC.

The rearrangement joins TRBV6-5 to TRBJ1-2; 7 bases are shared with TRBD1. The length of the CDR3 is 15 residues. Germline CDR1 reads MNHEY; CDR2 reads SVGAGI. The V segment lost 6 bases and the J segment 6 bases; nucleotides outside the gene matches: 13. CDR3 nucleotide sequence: TGTGCCAGCAGGAATACAGGGGACCTAAGGCATGGCTACACCTTC. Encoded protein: CASRNTGDLRHGYTF.

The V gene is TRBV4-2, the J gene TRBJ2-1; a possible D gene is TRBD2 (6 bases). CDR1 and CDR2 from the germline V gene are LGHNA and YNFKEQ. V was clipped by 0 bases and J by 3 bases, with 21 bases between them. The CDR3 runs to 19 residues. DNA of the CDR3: TGTGCCAGCAGCCAAGATTTAATTATAGCGGAGACAGTCTACAATGAGCAGTTCTTC. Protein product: CASSQDLIIAETVYNEQFF.

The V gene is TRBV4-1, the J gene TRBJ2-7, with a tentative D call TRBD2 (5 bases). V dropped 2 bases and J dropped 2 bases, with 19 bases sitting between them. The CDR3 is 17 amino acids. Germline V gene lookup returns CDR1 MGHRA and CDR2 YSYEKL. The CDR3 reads CASSQLPVPPGTYEQYF. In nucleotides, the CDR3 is TGCGCCAGCAGCCAACTCCCAGTCCCACCGGGAACCTACGAGCAGTACTTC.

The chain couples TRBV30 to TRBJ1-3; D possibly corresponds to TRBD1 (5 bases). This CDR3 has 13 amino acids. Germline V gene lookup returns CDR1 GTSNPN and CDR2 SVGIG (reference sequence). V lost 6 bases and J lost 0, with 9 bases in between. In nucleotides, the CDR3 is TGTGCCTGCCCAGGGAACTCTGGAAACACCATATATTTT. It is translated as CACPGNSGNTIYF.

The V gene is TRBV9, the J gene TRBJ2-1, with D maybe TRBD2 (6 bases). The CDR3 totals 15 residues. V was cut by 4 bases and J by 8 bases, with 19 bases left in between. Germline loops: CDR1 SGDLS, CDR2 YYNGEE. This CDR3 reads CASSSSGTPIDEQFF. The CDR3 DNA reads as TGTGCCAGCAGCAGCTCCGGGACTCCGATCGATGAGCAGTTCTTC.

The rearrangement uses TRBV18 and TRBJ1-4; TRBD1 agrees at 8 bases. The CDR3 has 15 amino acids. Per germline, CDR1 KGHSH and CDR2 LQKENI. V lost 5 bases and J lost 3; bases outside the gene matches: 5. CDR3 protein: CASSIRTGPNEKLFF. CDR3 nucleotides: TGTGCCAGCTCAATACGGACAGGGCCTAATGAAAAACTGTTTTTT.

The CDR3 coding sequence is TGTGCCAGCAGCTTCCGGACAGGGCGGAGGACAGATACGCAGTATTTT. Translated, it gives CASSFRTGRRTDTQYF. This sequence joins TRBV11-2 and TRBJ2-3, with TRBD1 matching over 8 bases. Germline V gene sequence: CDR1 SGHAT, CDR2 FQNNGV. This CDR3 has 16 amino acids. The V and J ends lost 3 bases and 3 bases, in that order; junction bases with no gene match: 8.

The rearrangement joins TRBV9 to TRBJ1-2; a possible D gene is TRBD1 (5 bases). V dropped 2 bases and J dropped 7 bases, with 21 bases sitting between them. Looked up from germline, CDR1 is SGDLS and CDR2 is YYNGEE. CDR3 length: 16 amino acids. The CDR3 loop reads CASSVGPGNFRGGYTF. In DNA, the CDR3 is TGTGCCAGCAGCGTTGGCCCAGGGAACTTCCGCGGTGGCTACACCTTC.

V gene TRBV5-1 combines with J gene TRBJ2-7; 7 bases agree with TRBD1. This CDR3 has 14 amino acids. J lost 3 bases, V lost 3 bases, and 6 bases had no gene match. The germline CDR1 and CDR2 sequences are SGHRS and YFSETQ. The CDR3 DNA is TGCGCCAGCAGCTCCCGGACAGGACACTACGAGCAGTACTTC. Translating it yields CASSSRTGHYEQYF.

DNA of the CDR3: TGTGCCAGCAGCAGGACTGTGCGGGACGAGCAGTACTTC. This sequence encodes CASSRTVRDEQYF. This chain joins TRBV6-5 and TRBJ2-7; possibly TRBD2 for D (5 bases). The CDR3 runs to 13 residues. Germline-derived CDR1 and CDR2 are MNHEY and SVGAGI. Trimming left V 6 bases short and J 5 bases short, with 14 bases between.

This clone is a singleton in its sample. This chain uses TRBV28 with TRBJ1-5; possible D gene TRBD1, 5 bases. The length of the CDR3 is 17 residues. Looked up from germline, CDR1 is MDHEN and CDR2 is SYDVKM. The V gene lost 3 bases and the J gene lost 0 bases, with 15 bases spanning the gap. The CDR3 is CASSLPGRSYSNQPQHF. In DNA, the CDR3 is TGTGCCAGCAGTTTGCCAGGGCGAAGTTATAGCAATCAGCCCCAGCATTTT. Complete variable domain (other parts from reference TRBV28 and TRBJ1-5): DVKVTQSSRYLVKRTGEKVFLECVQDMDHENMFWYRQDPGLGLRLIYFSYDVKMKEKGDIPEGYSVSREKKERFSLILESASTNQTSMYLCASSLPGRSYSNQPQHFGDGTRLSIL.

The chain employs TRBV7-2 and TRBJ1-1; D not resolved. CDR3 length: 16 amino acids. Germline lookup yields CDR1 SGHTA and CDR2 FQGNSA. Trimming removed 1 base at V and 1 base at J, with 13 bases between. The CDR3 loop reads CASSLVWTQGNTEAFF. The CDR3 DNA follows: TGTGCCAGCAGCTTAGTGTGGACTCAAGGGAACACTGAAGCTTTCTTT.

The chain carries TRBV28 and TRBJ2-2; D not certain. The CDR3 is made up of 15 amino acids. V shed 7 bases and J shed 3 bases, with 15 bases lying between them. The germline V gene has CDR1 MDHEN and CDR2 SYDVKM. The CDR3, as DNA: TGTGCCAGCAATGGTAGCCCCGTGGACACCGGGGAGCTGTTTTTT. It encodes CASNGSPVDTGELFF. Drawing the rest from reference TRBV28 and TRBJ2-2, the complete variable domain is DVKVTQSSRYLVKRTGEKVFLECVQDMDHENMFWYRQDPGLGLRLIYFSYDVKMKEKGDIPEGYSVSREKKERFSLILESASTNQTSMYLCASNGSPVDTGELFFGEGSRLTVL.

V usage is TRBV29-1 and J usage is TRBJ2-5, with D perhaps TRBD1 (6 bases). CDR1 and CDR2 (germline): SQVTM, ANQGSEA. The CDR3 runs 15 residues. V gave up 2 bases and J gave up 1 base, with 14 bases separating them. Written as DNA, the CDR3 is TGCAGCGTTGAAAGGGCAGGGGTGACCCAAGAGACCCAGTACTTC. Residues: CSVERAGVTQETQYF.

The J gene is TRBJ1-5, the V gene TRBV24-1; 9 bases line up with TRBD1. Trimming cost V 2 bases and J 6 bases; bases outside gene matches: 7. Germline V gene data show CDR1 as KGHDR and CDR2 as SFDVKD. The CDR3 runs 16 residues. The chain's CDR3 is CATSDSQGAFIQPQHF. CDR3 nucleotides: TGTGCCACCAGTGATTCACAGGGGGCGTTCATTCAGCCCCAGCATTTT.

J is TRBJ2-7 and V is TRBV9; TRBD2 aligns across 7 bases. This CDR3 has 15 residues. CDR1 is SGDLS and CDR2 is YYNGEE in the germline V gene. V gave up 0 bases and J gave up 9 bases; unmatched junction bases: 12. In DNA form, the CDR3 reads TGTGCCAGCAGCGTAGGCGGGAGTACCGCCGGGGGGCAGTACTTC. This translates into CASSVGGSTAGGQYF.

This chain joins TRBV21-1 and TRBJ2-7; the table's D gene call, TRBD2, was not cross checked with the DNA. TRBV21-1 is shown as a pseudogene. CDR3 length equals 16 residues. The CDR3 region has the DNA TGTGCCAGCAGCAGCGGTAGCGGGAGAGGTACCTACGAGCAGTACTTC. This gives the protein CASSSGSGRGTYEQYF.

The CDR3 DNA reads TGTGCCACCAGCAGAGGGGGAGGAGGTCGCGGGAGTACAGATACGCAGTATTTT. Translating gives CATSRGGGGRGSTDTQYF. The rearrangement links TRBV15 to TRBJ2-3; 7 bases agree with TRBD2. Losses at the gene ends were 1 base for V and 3 bases for J; bases not matched to a gene: 13. The CDR3 consists of 18 residues. Germline V gene data show CDR1 as LNHNV and CDR2 as YYDKDF (reference sequence).

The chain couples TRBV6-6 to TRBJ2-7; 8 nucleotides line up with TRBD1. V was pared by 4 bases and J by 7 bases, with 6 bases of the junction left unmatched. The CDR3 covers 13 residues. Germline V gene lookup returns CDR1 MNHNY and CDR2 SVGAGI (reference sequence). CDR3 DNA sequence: TGTGCCAGCAGTTCCCAGGGGGCGCGTGAGCAGTACTTC. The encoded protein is CASSSQGAREQYF.

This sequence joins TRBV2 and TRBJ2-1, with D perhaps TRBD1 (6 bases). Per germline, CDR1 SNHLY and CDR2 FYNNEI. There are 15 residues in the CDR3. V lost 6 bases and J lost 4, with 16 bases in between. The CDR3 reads CASSVGTLQYNEQFF. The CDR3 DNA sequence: TGTGCCAGCAGCGTCGGGACACTGCAATACAATGAGCAGTTCTTC.

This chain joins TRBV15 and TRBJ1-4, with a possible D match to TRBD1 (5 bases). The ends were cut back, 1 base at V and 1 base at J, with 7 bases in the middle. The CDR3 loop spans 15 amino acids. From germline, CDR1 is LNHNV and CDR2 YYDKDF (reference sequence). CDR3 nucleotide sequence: TGTGCCACCAGCAGAGTCGGGGGAACTAATGAAAAACTGTTTTTT. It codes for CATSRVGGTNEKLFF.

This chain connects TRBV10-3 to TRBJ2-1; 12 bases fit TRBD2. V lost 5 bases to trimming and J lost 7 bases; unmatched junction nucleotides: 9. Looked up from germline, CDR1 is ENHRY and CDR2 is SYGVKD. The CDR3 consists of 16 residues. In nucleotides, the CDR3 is TGTGCCATCAGTTCCCTCCACGGGACTAGCGGGAATGAGCAGTTCTTC. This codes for CAISSLHGTSGNEQFF.

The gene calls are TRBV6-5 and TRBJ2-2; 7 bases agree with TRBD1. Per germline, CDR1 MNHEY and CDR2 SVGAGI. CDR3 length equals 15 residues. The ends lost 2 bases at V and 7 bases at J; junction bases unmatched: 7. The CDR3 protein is CASSYGRGPIGELFF. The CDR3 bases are TGTGCCAGCAGTTACGGAAGGGGGCCCATCGGGGAGCTGTTTTTT.